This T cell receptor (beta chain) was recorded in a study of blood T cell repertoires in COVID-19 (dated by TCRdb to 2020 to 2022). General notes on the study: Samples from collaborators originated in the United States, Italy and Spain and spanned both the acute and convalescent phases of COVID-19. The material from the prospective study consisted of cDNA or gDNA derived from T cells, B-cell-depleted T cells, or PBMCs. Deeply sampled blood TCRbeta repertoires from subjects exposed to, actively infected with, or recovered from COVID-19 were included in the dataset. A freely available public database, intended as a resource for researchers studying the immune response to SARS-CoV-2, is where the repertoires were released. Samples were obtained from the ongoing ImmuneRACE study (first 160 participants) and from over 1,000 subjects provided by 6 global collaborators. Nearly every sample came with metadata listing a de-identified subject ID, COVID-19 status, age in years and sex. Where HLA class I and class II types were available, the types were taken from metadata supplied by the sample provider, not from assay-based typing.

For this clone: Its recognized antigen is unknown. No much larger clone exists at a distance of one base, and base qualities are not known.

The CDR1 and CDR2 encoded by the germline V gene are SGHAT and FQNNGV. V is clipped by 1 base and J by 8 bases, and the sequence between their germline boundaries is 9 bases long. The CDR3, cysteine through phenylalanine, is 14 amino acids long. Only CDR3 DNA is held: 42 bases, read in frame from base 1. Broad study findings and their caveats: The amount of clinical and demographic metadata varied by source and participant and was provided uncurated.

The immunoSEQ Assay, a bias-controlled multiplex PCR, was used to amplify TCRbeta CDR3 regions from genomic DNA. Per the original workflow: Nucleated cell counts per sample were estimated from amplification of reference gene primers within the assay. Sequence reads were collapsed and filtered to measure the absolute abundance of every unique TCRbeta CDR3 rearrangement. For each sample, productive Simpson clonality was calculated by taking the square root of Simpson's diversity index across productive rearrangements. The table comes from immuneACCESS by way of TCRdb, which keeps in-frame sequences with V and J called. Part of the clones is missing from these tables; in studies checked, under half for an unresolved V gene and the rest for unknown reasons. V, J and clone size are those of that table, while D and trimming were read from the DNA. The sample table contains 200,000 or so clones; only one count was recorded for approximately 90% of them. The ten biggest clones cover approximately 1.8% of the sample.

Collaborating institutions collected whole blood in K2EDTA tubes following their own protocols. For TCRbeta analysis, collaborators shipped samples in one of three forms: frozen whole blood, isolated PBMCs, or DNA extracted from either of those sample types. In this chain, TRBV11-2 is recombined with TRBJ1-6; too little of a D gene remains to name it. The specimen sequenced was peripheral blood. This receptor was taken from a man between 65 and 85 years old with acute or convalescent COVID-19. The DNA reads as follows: TGTGCCAGCAGCTTAGGCCCGGGTGATTCACCCCTCCACTTT. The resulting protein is CASSLGPGDSPLHF.